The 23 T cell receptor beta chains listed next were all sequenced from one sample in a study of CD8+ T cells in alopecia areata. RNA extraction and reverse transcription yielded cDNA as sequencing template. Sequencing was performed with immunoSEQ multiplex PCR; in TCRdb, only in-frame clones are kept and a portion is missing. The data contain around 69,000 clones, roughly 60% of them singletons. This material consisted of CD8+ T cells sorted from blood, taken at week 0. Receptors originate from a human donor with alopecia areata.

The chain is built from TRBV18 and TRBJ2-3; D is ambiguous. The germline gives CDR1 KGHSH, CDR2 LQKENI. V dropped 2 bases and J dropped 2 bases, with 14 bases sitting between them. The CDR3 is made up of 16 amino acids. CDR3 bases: TGTGCCAGCTCACCAAGGATTAGCTCCAACACAGATACGCAGTATTTT. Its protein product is CASSPRISSNTDTQYF.

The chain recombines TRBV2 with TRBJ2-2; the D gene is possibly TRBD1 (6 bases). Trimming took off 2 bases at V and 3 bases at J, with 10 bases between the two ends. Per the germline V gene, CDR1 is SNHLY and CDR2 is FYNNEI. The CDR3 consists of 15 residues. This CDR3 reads CASSERGSDTGELFF. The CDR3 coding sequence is TGTGCCAGCAGTGAAAGGGGGTCGGACACCGGGGAGCTGTTTTTT.

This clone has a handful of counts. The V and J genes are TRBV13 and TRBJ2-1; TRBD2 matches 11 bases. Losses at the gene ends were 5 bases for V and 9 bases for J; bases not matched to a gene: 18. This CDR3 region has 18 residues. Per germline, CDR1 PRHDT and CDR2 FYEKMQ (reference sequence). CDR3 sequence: CASSPNLPSSGGRGEQFF. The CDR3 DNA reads TGTGCCAGCAGCCCTAACCTTCCGTCTAGCGGGGGGCGTGGTGAGCAGTTCTTC. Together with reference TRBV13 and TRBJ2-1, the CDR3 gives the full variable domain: AAGVIQSPRHLIKEKRETATLKCYPIPRHDTVYWYQQGPGQDPQFLISFYEKMQSDKGSIPDRFSAQQFSDYHSELNMSSLELGDSALYFCASSPNLPSSGGRGEQFFGPGTRLTVL.

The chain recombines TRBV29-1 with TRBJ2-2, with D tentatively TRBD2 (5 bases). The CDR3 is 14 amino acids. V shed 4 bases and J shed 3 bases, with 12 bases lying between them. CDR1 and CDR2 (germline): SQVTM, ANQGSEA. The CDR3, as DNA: TGCAGCGTTGTGGGTAGGGAGTACACCGGGGAGCTGTTTTTT. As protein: CSVVGREYTGELFF.

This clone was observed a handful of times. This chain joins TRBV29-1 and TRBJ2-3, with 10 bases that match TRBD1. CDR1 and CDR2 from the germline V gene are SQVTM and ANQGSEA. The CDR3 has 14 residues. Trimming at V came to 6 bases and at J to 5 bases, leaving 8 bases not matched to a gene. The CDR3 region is CSVDRDRGRDTQYF. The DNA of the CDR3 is TGCAGCGTGGACCGGGACAGGGGAAGAGATACGCAGTATTTT.

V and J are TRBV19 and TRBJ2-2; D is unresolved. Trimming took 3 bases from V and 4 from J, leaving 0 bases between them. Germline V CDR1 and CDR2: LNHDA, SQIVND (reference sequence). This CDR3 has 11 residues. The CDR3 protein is CASSITGELFF. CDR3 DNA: TGTGCCAGTAGTATCACCGGGGAGCTGTTTTTT. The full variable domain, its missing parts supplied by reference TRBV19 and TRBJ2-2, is DGGITQSPKYLFRKEGQNVTLSCEQNLNHDAMYWYRQDPGQGLRLIYYSQIVNDFQKGDIAEGYSVSREKKESFPLTVTSAQKNPTAFYLCASSITGELFFGEGSRLTVL.

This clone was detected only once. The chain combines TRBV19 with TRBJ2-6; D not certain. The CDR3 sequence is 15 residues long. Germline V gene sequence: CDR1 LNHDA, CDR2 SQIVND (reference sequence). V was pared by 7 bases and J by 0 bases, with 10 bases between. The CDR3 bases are TGTGCCAGTACCCTTTACAGCTCTGGGGCCAACGTCCTGACTTTC. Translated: CASTLYSSGANVLTF.

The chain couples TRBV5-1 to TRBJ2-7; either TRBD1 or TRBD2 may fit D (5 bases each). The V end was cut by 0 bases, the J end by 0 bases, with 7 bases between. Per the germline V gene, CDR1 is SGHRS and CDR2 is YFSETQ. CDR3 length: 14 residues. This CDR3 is CASSLGGSSYEQYF. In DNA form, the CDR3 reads TGCGCCAGCAGCTTGGGGGGGAGCTCCTACGAGCAGTACTTC.

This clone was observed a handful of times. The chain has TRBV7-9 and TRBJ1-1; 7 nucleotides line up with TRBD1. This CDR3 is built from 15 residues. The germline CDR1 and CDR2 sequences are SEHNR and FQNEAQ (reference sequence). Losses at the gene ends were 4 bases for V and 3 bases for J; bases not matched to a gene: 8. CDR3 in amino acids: CASSSKTGRDTEAFF. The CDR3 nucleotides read TGTGCCAGCAGCTCCAAGACAGGGAGGGACACTGAAGCTTTCTTT.

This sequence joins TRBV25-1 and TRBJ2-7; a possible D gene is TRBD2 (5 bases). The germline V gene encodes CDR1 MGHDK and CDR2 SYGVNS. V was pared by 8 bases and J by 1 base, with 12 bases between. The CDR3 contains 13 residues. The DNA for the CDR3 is TGTGCCAGCGCCATCAGCGGATCCTACGAGCAGTACTTC. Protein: CASAISGSYEQYF.

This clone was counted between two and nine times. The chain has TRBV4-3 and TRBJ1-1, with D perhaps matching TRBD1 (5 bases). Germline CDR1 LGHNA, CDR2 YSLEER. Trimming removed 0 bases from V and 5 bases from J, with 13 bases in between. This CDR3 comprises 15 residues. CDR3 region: CASSQDWGTGTEAFF. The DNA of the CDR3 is TGCGCCAGCAGCCAAGATTGGGGGACTGGTACTGAAGCTTTCTTT.

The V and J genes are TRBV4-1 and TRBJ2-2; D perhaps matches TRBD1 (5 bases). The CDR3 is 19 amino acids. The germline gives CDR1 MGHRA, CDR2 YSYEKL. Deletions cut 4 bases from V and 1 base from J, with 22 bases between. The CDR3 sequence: CASSLYTDSASLNTGELFF. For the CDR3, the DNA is TGCGCCAGCAGCCTTTACACCGACAGTGCCTCCTTGAACACCGGGGAGCTGTTTTTT.

CDR3 sequence: CSVAGETYEQYF. CDR3 nucleotides: TGCAGCGTTGCAGGGGAAACCTACGAGCAGTACTTC. The chain joins TRBV29-1 to TRBJ2-7, with D possibly matching TRBD1 (6 bases). Trimming cost V 4 bases and J 2 bases, with 9 bases left between them. The CDR3 spans 12 residues. In germline, CDR1 is SQVTM, CDR2 ANQGSEA.

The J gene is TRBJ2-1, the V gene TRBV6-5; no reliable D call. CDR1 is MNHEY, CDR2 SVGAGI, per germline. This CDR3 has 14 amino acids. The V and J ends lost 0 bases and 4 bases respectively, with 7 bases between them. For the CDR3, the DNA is TGTGCCAGCAGTTACTCTGGCGGTTACAATGAGCAGTTCTTC. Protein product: CASSYSGGYNEQFF.

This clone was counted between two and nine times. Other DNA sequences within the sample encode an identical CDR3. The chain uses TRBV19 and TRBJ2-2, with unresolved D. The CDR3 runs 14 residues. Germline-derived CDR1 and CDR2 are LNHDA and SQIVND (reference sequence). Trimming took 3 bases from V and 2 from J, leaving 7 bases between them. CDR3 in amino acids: CASSIVGNTGELFF. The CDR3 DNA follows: TGTGCCAGTAGTATCGTCGGTAACACCGGGGAGCTGTTTTTT.

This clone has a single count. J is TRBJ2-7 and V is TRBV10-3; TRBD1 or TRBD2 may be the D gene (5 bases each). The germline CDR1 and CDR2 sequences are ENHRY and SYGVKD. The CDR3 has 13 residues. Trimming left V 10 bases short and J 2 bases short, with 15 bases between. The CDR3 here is CATLGTATYEQYF. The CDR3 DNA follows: TGTGCCACGCTGGGGACGGCTACCTACGAGCAGTACTTC.

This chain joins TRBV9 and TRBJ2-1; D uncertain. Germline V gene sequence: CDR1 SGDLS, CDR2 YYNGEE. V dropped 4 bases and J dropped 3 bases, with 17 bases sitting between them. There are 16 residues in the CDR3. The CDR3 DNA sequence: TGTGCCAGCAGCAGTAGCTGGGCCAAAGTCTACAATGAGCAGTTCTTC. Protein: CASSSSWAKVYNEQFF.

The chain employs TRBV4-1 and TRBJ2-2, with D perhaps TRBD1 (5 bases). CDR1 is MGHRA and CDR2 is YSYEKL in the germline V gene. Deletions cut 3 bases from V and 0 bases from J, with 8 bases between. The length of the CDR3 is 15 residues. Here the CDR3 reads CASSHTTANTGELFF. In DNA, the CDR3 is TGCGCCAGCAGCCACACGACAGCGAACACCGGGGAGCTGTTTTTT.

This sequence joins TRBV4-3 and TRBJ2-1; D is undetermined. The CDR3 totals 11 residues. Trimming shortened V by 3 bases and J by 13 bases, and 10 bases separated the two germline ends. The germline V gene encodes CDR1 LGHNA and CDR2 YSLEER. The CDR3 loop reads CASSHEFEQFF. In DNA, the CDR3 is TGCGCCAGCAGCCATGAATTTGAACAGTTCTTC.

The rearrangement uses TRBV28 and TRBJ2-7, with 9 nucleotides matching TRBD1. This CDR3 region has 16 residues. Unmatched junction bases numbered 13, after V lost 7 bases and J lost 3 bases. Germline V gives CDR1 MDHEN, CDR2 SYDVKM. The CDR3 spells CASIYQLRDRDYEQYF. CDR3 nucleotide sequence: TGTGCCAGCATCTACCAATTAAGGGACAGGGACTACGAGCAGTACTTC.

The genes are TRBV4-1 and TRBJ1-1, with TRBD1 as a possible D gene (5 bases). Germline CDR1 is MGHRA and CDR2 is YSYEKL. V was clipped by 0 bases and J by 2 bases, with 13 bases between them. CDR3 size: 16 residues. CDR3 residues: CASSQDSGTLNTEAFF. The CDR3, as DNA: TGCGCCAGCAGCCAAGACTCGGGGACCCTCAACACTGAAGCTTTCTTT.

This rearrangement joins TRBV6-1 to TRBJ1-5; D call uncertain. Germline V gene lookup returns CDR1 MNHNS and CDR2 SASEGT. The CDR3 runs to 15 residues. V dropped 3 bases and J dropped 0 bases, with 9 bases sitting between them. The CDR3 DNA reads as TGTGCCAGCAGTGACAGGACCTATAGCAATCAGCCCCAGCATTTT. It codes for CASSDRTYSNQPQHF.

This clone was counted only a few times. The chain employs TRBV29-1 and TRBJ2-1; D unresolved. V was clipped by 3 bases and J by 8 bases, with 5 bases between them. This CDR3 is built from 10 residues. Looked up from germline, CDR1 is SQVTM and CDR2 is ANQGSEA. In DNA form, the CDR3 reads TGCAGCGTTGATGGTTATGAGCAGTTCTTC. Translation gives CSVDGYEQFF.